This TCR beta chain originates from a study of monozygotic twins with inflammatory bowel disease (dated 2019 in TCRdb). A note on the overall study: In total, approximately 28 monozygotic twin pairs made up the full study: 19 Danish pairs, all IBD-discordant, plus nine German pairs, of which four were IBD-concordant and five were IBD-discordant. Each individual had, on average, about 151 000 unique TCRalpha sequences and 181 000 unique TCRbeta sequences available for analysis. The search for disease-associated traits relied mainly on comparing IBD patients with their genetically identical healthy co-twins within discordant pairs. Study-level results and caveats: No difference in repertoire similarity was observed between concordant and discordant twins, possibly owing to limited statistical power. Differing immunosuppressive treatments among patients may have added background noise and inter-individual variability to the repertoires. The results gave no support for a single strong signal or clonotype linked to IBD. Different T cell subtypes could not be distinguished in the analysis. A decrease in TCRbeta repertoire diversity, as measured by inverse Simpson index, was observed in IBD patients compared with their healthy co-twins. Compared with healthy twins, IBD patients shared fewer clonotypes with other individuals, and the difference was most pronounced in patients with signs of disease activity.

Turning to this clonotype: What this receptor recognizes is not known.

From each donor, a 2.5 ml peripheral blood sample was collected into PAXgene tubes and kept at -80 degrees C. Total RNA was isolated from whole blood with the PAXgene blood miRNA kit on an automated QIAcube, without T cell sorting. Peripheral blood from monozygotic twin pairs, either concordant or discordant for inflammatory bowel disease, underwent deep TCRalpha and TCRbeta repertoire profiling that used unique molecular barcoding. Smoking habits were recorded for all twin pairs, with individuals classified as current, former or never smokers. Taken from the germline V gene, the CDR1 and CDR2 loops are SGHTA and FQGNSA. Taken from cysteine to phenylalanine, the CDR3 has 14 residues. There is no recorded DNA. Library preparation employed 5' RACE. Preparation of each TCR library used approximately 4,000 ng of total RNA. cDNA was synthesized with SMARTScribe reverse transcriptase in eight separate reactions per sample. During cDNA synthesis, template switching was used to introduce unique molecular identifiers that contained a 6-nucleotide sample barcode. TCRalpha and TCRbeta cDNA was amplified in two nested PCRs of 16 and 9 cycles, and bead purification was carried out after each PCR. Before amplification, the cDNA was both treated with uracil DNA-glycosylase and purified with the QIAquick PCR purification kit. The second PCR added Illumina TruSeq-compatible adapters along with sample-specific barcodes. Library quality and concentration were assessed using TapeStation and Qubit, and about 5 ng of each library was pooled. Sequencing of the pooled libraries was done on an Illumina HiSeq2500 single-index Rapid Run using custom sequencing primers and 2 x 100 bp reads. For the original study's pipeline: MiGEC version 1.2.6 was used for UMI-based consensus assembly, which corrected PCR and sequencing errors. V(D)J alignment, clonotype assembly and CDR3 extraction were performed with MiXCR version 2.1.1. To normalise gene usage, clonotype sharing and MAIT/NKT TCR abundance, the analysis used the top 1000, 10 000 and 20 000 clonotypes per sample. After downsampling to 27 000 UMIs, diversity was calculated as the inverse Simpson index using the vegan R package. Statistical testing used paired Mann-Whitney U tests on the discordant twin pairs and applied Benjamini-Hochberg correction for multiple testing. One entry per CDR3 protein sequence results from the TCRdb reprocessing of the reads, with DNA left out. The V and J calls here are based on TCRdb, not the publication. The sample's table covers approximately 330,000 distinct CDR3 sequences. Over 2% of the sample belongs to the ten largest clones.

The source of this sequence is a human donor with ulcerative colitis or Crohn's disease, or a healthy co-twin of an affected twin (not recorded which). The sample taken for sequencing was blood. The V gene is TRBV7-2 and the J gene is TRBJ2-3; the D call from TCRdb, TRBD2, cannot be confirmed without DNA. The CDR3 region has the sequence CASSPRGLVDTQYF.